A selection of T cell receptor beta chains follows, all from one sample in a study of shared clonotypes between healthy human individuals. Data came from immunoSEQ multiplex PCR; TCRdb stores just in-frame clones and leaves some out. The data contain more than 2,000,000 clones, roughly 93% of them seen just once; the ten biggest clones take up 0.39%. Sequencing input: naive CD4+ T cells from PBMCs. All receptors come from a man between 18 and 29 years old in good health. Some clones in this sample may be carry-over from other donors' samples. CDR3s include the opening cysteine and the closing phenylalanine or tryptophan. The D gene is left open where the match is weak. Some rows have no size entry. The others give once, few or many, or a class for an expanded clone.

V: TRBV28
D: TRBD1
J: TRBJ2-7
size: NA
CDR3: CASNDRGPYSYEQYF
DNA: TGTGCCAGCAACGACAGGGGGCCCTACTCCTACGAGCAGTACTTC

V: TRBV7-3
D: NA
J: TRBJ2-1
size: NA
CDR3: CASSSPTRAPNEQFF
DNA: TGTGCCAGCAGCTCCCCGACTAGGGCCCCCAATGAGCAGTTCTTC

V: TRBV30
D: NA
J: TRBJ2-7
size: NA
CDR3: CAWSPSGSYEQYF
DNA: TGTGCCTGGAGTCCCAGCGGATCCTACGAGCAGTACTTC

V: TRBV6-9
D: NA
J: TRBJ2-7
size: NA
CDR3: CASNGGRGDHYEQYF
DNA: TGTGCCAGCAACGGTGGGCGCGGGGACCACTACGAGCAGTACTTC

V: TRBV4-1
D: TRBD1
J: TRBJ1-2
size: NA
CDR3: CASSPAGTGFSGYTF
DNA: TGCGCCAGCAGTCCAGCCGGGACAGGGTTCAGCGGCTACACCTTC

V: TRBV11-2
D: NA
J: TRBJ2-2
size: NA
CDR3: CASSPSTGELFF
DNA: TGTGCCAGCAGCCCTTCCACCGGGGAGCTGTTTTTT

V: TRBV28
D: TRBD2
J: TRBJ2-4
size: NA
CDR3: CASTPGLAGLKNIQYF
DNA: TGTGCCAGCACCCCCGGGCTAGCGGGATTAAAAAACATTCAGTACTTC

V: TRBV14
D: NA
J: TRBJ2-3
size: NA
CDR3: CASSQEWEWNQGQWTDTQYF
DNA: TGTGCCAGCAGCCAAGAATGGGAGTGGAATCAGGGGCAGTGGACAGATACGCAGTATTTT

V: TRBV27
D: NA
J: TRBJ2-1
size: NA
CDR3: CASTLAGTDTNEQFF
DNA: TGTGCCAGCACCTTAGCCGGGACGGATACCAATGAGCAGTTCTTC

V: TRBV29-1
D: NA
J: TRBJ2-1
size: NA
CDR3: CSVKEVSEYNEQFF
DNA: TGCAGCGTTAAGGAGGTTAGCGAGTACAATGAGCAGTTCTTC

V: TRBV9
D: TRBD1
J: TRBJ1-1
size: NA
CDR3: CASSPRQGDTEAFF
DNA: TGTGCCAGCAGCCCGCGACAGGGGGACACTGAAGCTTTCTTT

V: TRBV5-1
D: NA
J: TRBJ2-4
size: NA
CDR3: CASSLDQGDIQYF
DNA: TGCGCCAGCAGCTTGGATCAGGGTGACATTCAGTACTTC

V: TRBV28
D: TRBD1
J: TRBJ1-2
size: NA
CDR3: CASVMTGARYGYTF
DNA: TGTGCCAGCGTGATGACAGGGGCGCGTTATGGCTACACCTTC

V: TRBV28
D: TRBD1
J: TRBJ1-3
size: NA
CDR3: CASSRGQASSGNTIYF
DNA: TGTGCCAGCAGTAGGGGACAGGCCAGCTCTGGAAACACCATATATTTT

V: TRBV19
D: TRBD1
J: TRBJ2-1
size: NA
CDR3: CASSPDRSSYNEQFF
DNA: TGTGCCAGTAGCCCGGACAGGAGCTCCTACAATGAGCAGTTCTTC

V: TRBV19
D: NA
J: TRBJ1-5
size: NA
CDR3: CASGKDQPQHF
DNA: TGTGCCAGTGGAAAGGATCAGCCCCAGCATTTT

V: TRBV6-5
D: TRBD2
J: TRBJ2-3
size: NA
CDR3: CASALAGHTDTQYF
DNA: TGTGCCAGCGCGCTAGCGGGGCACACAGATACGCAGTATTTT

V: TRBV30
D: NA
J: TRBJ1-2
size: NA
CDR3: CAWSVGHSGGYTF
DNA: TGTGCCTGGAGTGTAGGTCACTCGGGCGGCTACACCTTC

V: TRBV9
D: TRBD1
J: TRBJ1-5
size: NA
CDR3: CASSAGMGDRANQPQHF
DNA: TGTGCCAGCAGCGCGGGCATGGGGGACAGGGCTAATCAGCCCCAGCATTTT

V: TRBV28
D: TRBD2
J: TRBJ2-1
size: NA
CDR3: CASSSGLGGASNEQFF
DNA: TGTGCCAGCAGTTCAGGACTAGGCGGAGCCTCCAATGAGCAGTTCTTC

V: TRBV20-1
D: NA
J: TRBJ1-4
size: NA
CDR3: CSASRGKLFF
DNA: TGCAGTGCTAGTAGGGGAAAACTGTTTTTT

V: TRBV7-3
D: NA
J: TRBJ2-5
size: NA
CDR3: CATSAGPQETQYF
DNA: TGTGCCACCTCCGCCGGACCCCAAGAGACCCAGTACTTC

V: TRBV27
D: TRBD2
J: TRBJ2-1
size: NA
CDR3: CASSRGGKNEQFF
DNA: TGTGCCAGCAGTCGGGGGGGTAAGAATGAGCAGTTCTTC

V: TRBV2
D: NA
J: TRBJ2-5
size: NA
CDR3: CASSEGKGAGLAAETQYF
DNA: TGTGCCAGCAGTGAAGGGAAAGGGGCTGGACTTGCGGCGGAGACCCAGTACTTC

V: TRBV15
D: NA
J: TRBJ2-3
size: NA
CDR3: CATSRGGTPSTDTQYF
DNA: TGTGCCACCAGCAGAGGCGGGACCCCTAGCACAGATACGCAGTATTTT

V: TRBV28
D: NA
J: TRBJ2-3
size: NA
CDR3: CASNRVVTDTQYF
DNA: TGTGCCAGCAACAGGGTGGTCACAGATACGCAGTATTTT

V: TRBV28
D: NA
J: TRBJ1-1
size: few
CDR3: CASRGPGRLEAFF
DNA: TGTGCCAGCAGGGGACCGGGACGACTTGAAGCTTTCTTT

V: TRBV25-1
D: NA
J: TRBJ2-7
size: NA
CDR3: CASSESRQRGGEQYF
DNA: TGTGCCAGCAGTGAATCGAGGCAGAGGGGCGGCGAGCAGTACTTC

V: TRBV5-1
D: NA
J: TRBJ1-1
size: NA
CDR3: CASPQLNTEAFF
DNA: TGCGCCAGCCCCCAGCTGAACACTGAAGCTTTCTTT

V: TRBV19
D: NA
J: TRBJ2-7
size: NA
CDR3: CASSLRGRVYEQYF
DNA: TGTGCCAGTAGTTTACGGGGCAGGGTCTACGAGCAGTACTTC

V: TRBV10-3
D: NA
J: TRBJ2-2
size: NA
CDR3: CAIRGENTGELFF
DNA: TGTGCCATCAGGGGGGAGAACACCGGGGAGCTGTTTTTT

V: TRBV7-9
D: NA
J: TRBJ2-2
size: NA
CDR3: CASSLLGIATGELFF
DNA: TGTGCCAGCAGCTTACTTGGGATTGCCACCGGGGAGCTGTTTTTT

V: TRBV6-1
D: NA
J: TRBJ2-7
size: NA
CDR3: CASSEQGRAFEQYF
DNA: TGTGCCAGCAGTGAACAGGGGAGGGCTTTCGAGCAGTACTTC

V: TRBV11-2
D: NA
J: TRBJ1-2
size: NA
CDR3: CASSPGLRSGYTF
DNA: TGTGCCAGCAGCCCAGGATTAAGGAGTGGCTACACCTTC

V: TRBV19
D: TRBD2
J: TRBJ2-1
size: NA
CDR3: CASSAGGSYIEQFF
DNA: TGTGCCAGTAGCGCCGGCGGGAGCTACATTGAGCAGTTCTTC

V: TRBV7-9
D: NA
J: TRBJ2-5
size: NA
CDR3: CASSIQETQYF
DNA: TGTGCCAGCAGCATCCAAGAGACCCAGTACTTC

V: TRBV11-3
D: TRBD1
J: TRBJ2-1
size: NA
CDR3: CASSPGVLGQGNEQFF
DNA: TGTGCCAGCAGCCCAGGCGTTCTAGGACAGGGGAATGAGCAGTTCTTC

V: TRBV9
D: TRBD1
J: TRBJ1-2
size: NA
CDR3: CASSVSGTGFTNYGYTF
DNA: TGTGCCAGCAGCGTATCAGGGACAGGGTTTACTAACTATGGCTACACCTTC

V: TRBV6-6
D: NA
J: TRBJ1-1
size: NA
CDR3: CASGAPLTRGTEAFF
DNA: TGTGCCAGCGGGGCCCCCCTAACGAGGGGCACTGAAGCTTTCTTT

V: TRBV11-2
D: NA
J: TRBJ2-4
size: NA
CDR3: CASSLARDDIQYF
DNA: TGTGCCAGCAGCTTAGCCAGGGATGACATTCAGTACTTC

V: TRBV7-8
D: TRBD1
J: TRBJ1-1
size: NA
CDR3: CASSLAGQGFQAFF
DNA: TGTGCCAGCAGCTTAGCGGGACAGGGGTTCCAAGCTTTCTTT

V: TRBV5-5
D: TRBD2
J: TRBJ2-5
size: NA
CDR3: CASSSGLAGGETQYF
DNA: TGTGCCAGCAGCTCTGGACTAGCGGGGGGAGAGACCCAGTACTTC

V: TRBV6-1
D: TRBD1
J: TRBJ2-7
size: once
CDR3: CASSGVGTGEQYF
DNA: TGTGCCAGCAGTGGGGTCGGGACAGGGGAGCAGTACTTC

V: TRBV5-4
D: TRBD2
J: TRBJ2-5
size: once
CDR3: CASSLGGTQETQYF
DNA: TGTGCCAGCAGCCTGGGGGGGACCCAAGAGACCCAGTACTTC

V: TRBV7-3
D: NA
J: TRBJ1-1
size: NA
CDR3: CASSLTGRTEAFF
DNA: TGTGCCAGCAGCTTAACAGGGCGCACTGAAGCTTTCTTT